Listed here are 27 T cell receptor beta chains from one sample, sequenced in a study of blood T cell repertoires in COVID-19 (dated by TCRdb to the early 2020s). Receptor libraries were prepared by the immunoSEQ multiplex PCR assay. TCRdb holds this immuneACCESS table with in-frame rearrangements only. Some clones are missing; in checked studies, unresolved V genes explain under half, and the rest has no known cause. Present in this sample are some 500,000 clones, approximately 88% of which were seen just once. The ten biggest clones cover around 7.8% of the sample. Sample: peripheral blood. The receptor set was obtained from a woman aged 45 to 65 with COVID-19, enrolled during active disease.

This chain connects TRBV6-5 to TRBJ2-7; a possible D gene is TRBD2 (7 bases). The ends were cut back, 0 bases at V and 7 bases at J, with 13 bases in the middle. CDR1 and CDR2 from the germline V gene are MNHEY and SVGAGI. This CDR3 is 14 amino acids long. This CDR3 reads CASSYSAGAGEQYF. Written as DNA, the CDR3 is TGTGCCAGCAGTTACTCGGCGGGGGCAGGAGAGCAGTACTTC.

This chain links TRBV3-1 (or the pseudogene TRBV3-2) with TRBJ2-7; weak D call: TRBD2 (5 bases). Trimming stripped 2 bases from V and 4 bases from J, with 6 bases between. CDR1 LGHDT and CDR2 YNNKEL come from the germline V gene (reference sequence). The CDR3 covers 12 residues. The CDR3 sequence is CASSQRRYEQYF. The CDR3 region has the DNA TGTGCCAGCAGCCAAAGGAGGTACGAGCAGTACTTC.

The chain is built from TRBV4-1 and TRBJ2-3; no firm D call. With 5 bases removed from V and 4 bases from J, the gap between germline ends came to 10 bases. Germline assignment: CDR1 MGHRA and CDR2 YSYEKL. This CDR3 has 13 amino acids. The CDR3, as DNA: TGCGCCAGCAGCGTGGTAGTCTCAGATACGCAGTATTTT. This encodes CASSVVVSDTQYF.

The chain is built from TRBV7-6 and TRBJ2-7; 8 bases map to TRBD1. CDR1 and CDR2 (germline): SGHVS, FNYEAQ. This CDR3 is built from 16 residues. V was pared by 1 base and J by 4 bases, with 9 bases of the junction left unmatched. The CDR3 sequence is CASSLDVGQGPYEQYF. The CDR3 region has the DNA TGTGCCAGCAGCTTAGACGTAGGACAGGGCCCTTACGAGCAGTACTTC.

The V call is TRBV6-2 or TRBV6-3, the J call TRBJ1-5; D is possibly TRBD1 (5 bases). V was shortened by 2 bases and J by 2 bases, with 10 bases between the two germline ends. Germline-derived CDR1 and CDR2 are MNHEY and SVGEGT. This CDR3 is built from 15 residues. The CDR3 protein is CASSYVREGNQPQHF. DNA of the CDR3: TGTGCCAGCAGTTACGTCAGGGAAGGCAATCAGCCCCAGCATTTT.

The chain has TRBV12-5 and TRBJ2-7; maybe TRBD1 (5 bases). The length of the CDR3 is 13 residues. Germline loops: CDR1 LGHNT, CDR2 FRNRAP. Trimming took off 5 bases at V and 3 bases at J, with 11 bases between the two ends. Here the CDR3 DNA reads TGTGCTAGTGGTCCCCCCGGACACTACGAGCAGTACTTC. This codes for CASGPPGHYEQYF. Drawing the rest from reference TRBV12-5 and TRBJ2-7, the complete variable domain is DARVTQTPRHKVTEMGQEVTMRCQPILGHNTVFWYRQTMMQGLELLAYFRNRAPLDDSGMPKDRFSAEMPDATLATLKIQPSEPRDSAVYFCASGPPGHYEQYFGPGTRLTVT.

The rearrangement links TRBV30 to TRBJ1-5, with D maybe TRBD1 (5 bases). The V end lost 2 bases, the J end lost 5 bases, and 10 bases lay between the germline ends. Germline CDR1 GTSNPN, CDR2 SVGIG (reference sequence). The CDR3 is made up of 13 amino acids. CDR3 nucleotides: TGTGCCTGGAGTATCGGGGGGGATCAGCCCCAGCATTTT. This sequence encodes CAWSIGGDQPQHF.

This chain joins TRBV19 and TRBJ2-1; no definite D call. The CDR3 extends over 15 amino acids. V lost 4 bases and J 0 bases, leaving 10 bases between the germline ends. The V gene's germline CDR1 is LNHDA and CDR2 SQIVND (reference sequence). The CDR3 sequence: CASSSLESSYNEQFF. Written as DNA, the CDR3 is TGTGCCAGTAGTAGTTTGGAGAGCTCCTACAATGAGCAGTTCTTC.

The J gene is TRBJ1-4, the V gene TRBV27; D remains ambiguous. Per the germline V gene, CDR1 is MNHEY and CDR2 is SMNVEV (reference sequence). V was pared by 5 bases and J by 0 bases, with 10 bases between. The CDR3 has 15 residues. DNA for the CDR3: TGTGCCAGCAGTCAGTATACAGCAACTAATGAAAAACTGTTTTTT. This codes for CASSQYTATNEKLFF.

The rearrangement links TRBV19 to TRBJ2-3; tentative D call: TRBD2 (6 bases). Germline-derived CDR1 and CDR2 are LNHDA and SQIVND (reference sequence). Deletions cut 8 bases from V and 5 bases from J, with 14 bases between. The CDR3 totals 13 residues. This CDR3 is CASGSGRRDTQYF. The CDR3 DNA reads as TGTGCCAGTGGATCAGGGAGGAGAGATACGCAGTATTTT.

This chain connects TRBV21-1 to TRBJ1-2; TRBD1 is taken as the D call from the table, unchecked against the DNA. TRBV21-1 constitutes a pseudogene. This CDR3 has 14 amino acids. The CDR3 loop is CASSKEKGHYGYTF. CDR3 bases: TGTGCCAGCAGCAAAGAAAAGGGGCACTATGGCTACACCTTC.

This clone has more than one count but fewer than ten. The chain employs TRBV2 and TRBJ1-5, with D possibly TRBD1 on 5 matching bases. The CDR3 runs 13 residues. The germline V gene has CDR1 SNHLY and CDR2 FYNNEI. Trimming stripped 6 bases from V and 7 bases from J, with 13 bases between. CDR3: CASSFRAGQPQHF. CDR3 coding DNA: TGTGCCAGCAGCTTCAGGGCCGGGCAGCCCCAGCATTTT.

The chain recombines TRBV5-1 with TRBJ1-2; D gene ambiguous. With 1 base removed from V and 3 bases from J, the gap between germline ends came to 10 bases. This CDR3 is built from 14 residues. Per the germline V gene, CDR1 is SGHRS and CDR2 is YFSETQ. CDR3 bases: TGCGCCAGCAGCTTGTCCCGCGGCCACTATGGCTACACCTTC. It yields the protein CASSLSRGHYGYTF.

This chain links TRBV15 with TRBJ1-2; D is unresolved. Trimming removed 6 bases at V and 0 bases at J, with 8 bases between. This CDR3 contains 13 residues. Germline V gene lookup returns CDR1 LNHNV and CDR2 YYDKDF (reference sequence). The CDR3 sequence: CATSRVANYGYTF. CDR3 nucleotide sequence: TGTGCCACCAGTCGCGTTGCTAACTATGGCTACACCTTC. Full variable domain (remainder filled in from reference TRBV15 and TRBJ1-2): DAMVIQNPRYQVTQFGKPVTLSCSQTLNHNVMYWYQQKSSQAPKLLFHYYDKDFNNEADTPDNFQSRRPNTSFCFLDIRSPGLGDTAMYLCATSRVANYGYTFGSGTRLTVV.

This chain links TRBV28 with TRBJ1-6; D gene uncertain. The CDR3 is made up of 16 amino acids. V gave up 2 bases and J gave up 7 bases, with 15 bases separating them. Looked up from germline, CDR1 is MDHEN and CDR2 is SYDVKM. CDR3 region: CASSLRSGGGNSPLHF. In nucleotides, the CDR3 is TGTGCCAGCAGTTTACGGAGCGGCGGTGGAAATTCACCCCTCCACTTT.

J is TRBJ1-5 and V is TRBV15, with 8 bases that match TRBD1. J lost 3 bases, V lost 3 bases, and 4 bases had no gene match. CDR1 LNHNV and CDR2 YYDKDF come from the germline V gene (reference sequence). This CDR3 contains 15 residues. The DNA for the CDR3 is TGTGCCACCAGCAGGGGGGGACAGGTCAATCAGCCCCAGCATTTT. As protein: CATSRGGQVNQPQHF.

The chain combines TRBV6-6 with TRBJ2-3; D is unclear. With 3 bases removed from V and 2 bases from J, the gap between germline ends came to 9 bases. Germline CDR1 MNHNY, CDR2 SVGAGI (reference sequence). This CDR3 region has 14 residues. The CDR3 DNA reads TGTGCCAGCAGTTATGATGGCTCCACAGATACGCAGTATTTT. Protein sequence: CASSYDGSTDTQYF.

This clone has only one observation. This sample also contains other DNA sequences that code for the same CDR3. The chain has TRBV9 and TRBJ1-1; TRBD1 aligns across 7 bases. Germline CDR1 reads SGDLS; CDR2 reads YYNGEE. The V gene end was trimmed by 3 bases and the J gene end by 5 bases; junction bases not matched to a gene: 4. This CDR3 spans 13 amino acids. The CDR3 spells CASSGQGRTEAFF. DNA for the CDR3: TGTGCCAGCAGCGGACAGGGTAGGACTGAAGCTTTCTTT.

V gene TRBV28 combines with J gene TRBJ1-2; 7 bases agree with TRBD1. The CDR3 loop spans 16 amino acids. Losses at the gene ends were 3 bases for V and 4 bases for J; bases not matched to a gene: 11. The germline V gene has CDR1 MDHEN and CDR2 SYDVKM. CDR3 coding DNA: TGTGCCAGCAGTTTCCCCCGTGGTACAGGGGCCTATGGCTACACCTTC. Translation: CASSFPRGTGAYGYTF.

This chain joins TRBV5-1 and TRBJ2-1, with 11 bases fitting TRBD2. Germline V gives CDR1 SGHRS, CDR2 YFSETQ. CDR3 length: 14 amino acids. Germline trimming cut 7 bases from V and 2 bases from J; bases unmatched to any gene: 2. For the CDR3, the DNA is TGCGCCAGCCTAGCGGGGGGAACCTACAATGAGCAGTTCTTC. This codes for CASLAGGTYNEQFF. Full variable domain (rest looked up from reference TRBV5-1 and TRBJ2-1): KAGVTQTPRYLIKTRGQQVTLSCSPISGHRSVSWYQQTPGQGLQFLFEYFSETQRNKGNFPGRFSGRQFSNSRSEMNVSTLELGDSALYLCASLAGGTYNEQFFGPGTRLTVL.

This clone was observed a single time. This chain joins TRBV6-5 and TRBJ1-1, with 10 bases lining up with TRBD1. The CDR3 consists of 14 residues. V lost 10 bases to trimming and J lost 1 base; unmatched junction nucleotides: 6. Germline V CDR1 and CDR2: MNHEY, SVGAGI. The CDR3, as DNA: TGTGCCAACCGGGACAGGGGCCGGAACACTGAAGCTTTCTTT. Its translation is CANRDRGRNTEAFF.

J is TRBJ2-2 and V is TRBV5-6; D is unclear. CDR1 and CDR2 (germline): SGHDT, YYEEEE. The V gene lost 0 bases and the J gene lost 6 bases, with 6 bases spanning the gap. This CDR3 is built from 13 residues. CDR3 region: CASSLAVPGELFF. The DNA of the CDR3 is TGTGCCAGCAGCTTGGCGGTGCCCGGGGAGCTGTTTTTT.

As concerns this clone: The same CDR3 also results from other DNA sequences found in this sample. This chain connects TRBV5-1 to TRBJ2-7; 7 bases match TRBD2. Germline lookup yields CDR1 SGHRS and CDR2 YFSETQ. V gave up 1 base and J gave up 2 bases; unmatched junction bases: 6. This CDR3 is 15 amino acids long. CDR3: CASSLRTGGTYEQYF. The DNA for the CDR3 is TGCGCCAGCAGCTTGAGGACGGGGGGAACCTACGAGCAGTACTTC.

This clone has a single count. The identical CDR3 is also encoded by other nucleotide sequences in the sample. The chain carries TRBV6-5 and TRBJ1-4; 9 nucleotides match TRBD1. V gave up 5 bases and J gave up 8 bases; unmatched junction bases: 3. This CDR3 has 13 amino acids. Germline V gene lookup returns CDR1 MNHEY and CDR2 SVGAGI. CDR3 residues: CASSRDRDEKLFF. CDR3 DNA: TGTGCCAGCAGTCGGGACAGGGACGAAAAACTGTTTTTT.

The J gene is TRBJ2-7, the V gene TRBV4-1; D unclear. This CDR3 has 14 residues. Germline loops: CDR1 MGHRA, CDR2 YSYEKL. The V gene lost 1 base and the J gene lost 5 bases, with 12 bases spanning the gap. The CDR3 loop reads CASSQAWQAHEQYF. DNA for the CDR3: TGCGCCAGCAGCCAAGCGTGGCAGGCCCACGAGCAGTACTTC.

This clone was seen a single time. J is TRBJ2-7 and V is TRBV10-3, with TRBD2 identical over 15 bases. The CDR3 totals 16 residues. CDR1 is ENHRY and CDR2 is SYGVKD in the germline V gene. The J segment lost 6 bases and the V segment lost 7 bases, leaving 10 bases of the junction unmatched. The CDR3 loop reads CAIKRTSGGVDGEQYF. CDR3 in DNA: TGTGCCATCAAGAGGACTAGCGGGGGGGTAGACGGCGAGCAGTACTTC.

V usage is TRBV10-1 and J usage is TRBJ2-7; weak D call: TRBD2 (5 bases). This CDR3 spans 13 amino acids. V was clipped by 6 bases and J by 4 bases, with 13 bases between them. Germline CDR1 and CDR2: WNHNN and SYGVQD (reference sequence). The CDR3 nucleotides read TGCGCCAGCAGCGATCCGGGAAGATACGAGCAGTACTTC. Its translation is CASSDPGRYEQYF.